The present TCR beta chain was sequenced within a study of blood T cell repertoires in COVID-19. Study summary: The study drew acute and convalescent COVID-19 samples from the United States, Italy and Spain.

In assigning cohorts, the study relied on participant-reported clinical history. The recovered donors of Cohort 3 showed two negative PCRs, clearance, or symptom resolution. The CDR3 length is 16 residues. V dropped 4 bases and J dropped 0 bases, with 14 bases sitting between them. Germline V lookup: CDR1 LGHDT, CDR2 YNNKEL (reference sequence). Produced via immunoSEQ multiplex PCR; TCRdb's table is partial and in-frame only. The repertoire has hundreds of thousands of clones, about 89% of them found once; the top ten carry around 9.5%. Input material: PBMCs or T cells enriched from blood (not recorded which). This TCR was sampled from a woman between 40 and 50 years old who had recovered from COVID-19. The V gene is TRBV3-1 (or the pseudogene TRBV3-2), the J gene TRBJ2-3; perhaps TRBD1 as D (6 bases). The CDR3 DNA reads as TGTGCCAGCAGCCTATCTGGGACAAAAAGCACAGATACGCAGTATTTT. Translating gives CASSLSGTKSTDTQYF.